This T cell receptor (beta chain) appears in the sequencing data of a study of T cell repertoires in cytomegalovirus infection. On the study more broadly: Both a matching HLA type and CMV infection were indicated by public TCR beta signatures.

Trimming took 5 bases from V and 8 from J; bases not matched to a gene: 10. This CDR3 has 15 residues. Germline V lookup: CDR1 SGHVS, CDR2 FQNEAQ. This clonotype appeared many times. What it binds is unknown. Study-level results: CMV-specific HLA-C-restricted TCR beta clonotypes dominated the ex vivo response. The cumulative frequency of public TCR beta families distinguished individuals who carried CMV together with the relevant HLA.

One entry per CDR3 protein, called by TCRdb with MiXCR from the reads. The sample records fewer than 350,000 distinct CDR3 sequences, 9.5% being singletons. The material sequenced was PBMCs. The receptor comes from a human donor in good health (CMV status not recorded). Some clones in this sample may be carry-over from other donors' samples. This sequence joins TRBV7-8 and TRBJ1-5, with 9 bases matching TRBD1. CDR3 nucleotides: TGTGCCAGCAGCCGCCGTAGGACAGGGGAAGAGCCCCAGCATTTT. This gives the protein CASSRRRTGEEPQHF.